This section outlines one T cell receptor (beta chain) sequence together with its context. Its cognate antigen is unknown. Germline trimming cut 6 bases from V and 3 bases from J; bases unmatched to any gene: 6. This CDR3 spans 14 amino acids. Using unique molecular identifiers, the investigators prepared the TCRbeta library. MiXCR was run by TCRdb on the PCR reads, yielding one entry per CDR3 protein. The data contain about 1,000,000 distinct CDR3 sequences, roughly 29% of them seen just once; the ten biggest clones take up roughly 27%. These data belong to a study of T-cell reconstitution after alpha-beta-depleted transplantation in children. Findings and limits, study-wide: It was newly produced T cells that mostly accounted for T-cell counts and diversity one year after transplant. The origin of alpha-beta T cells about two months after transplant was reportedly several hundred expanded graft clones. Several patients had high TCRbeta diversity at day 60; it came from surviving recipient T cells and thymic progenitors.

The specimen was PBMCs, mostly from graft donor cells, collected 360 days after TCRalphabeta/CD19-depleted stem cell transplant. This sequence originates from a boy younger than two who had a stem cell transplant for SCID, so the T cells may come from the graft donor. The gene calls are TRBV12-3 or TRBV12-4 and TRBJ2-7; 9 bases are shared with TRBD1. CDR3 nucleotide sequence: TGTGCCAGCAGCGCCGGGACAGGGCTCTACGAGCAGTACTTC. Its translation: CASSAGTGLYEQYF.